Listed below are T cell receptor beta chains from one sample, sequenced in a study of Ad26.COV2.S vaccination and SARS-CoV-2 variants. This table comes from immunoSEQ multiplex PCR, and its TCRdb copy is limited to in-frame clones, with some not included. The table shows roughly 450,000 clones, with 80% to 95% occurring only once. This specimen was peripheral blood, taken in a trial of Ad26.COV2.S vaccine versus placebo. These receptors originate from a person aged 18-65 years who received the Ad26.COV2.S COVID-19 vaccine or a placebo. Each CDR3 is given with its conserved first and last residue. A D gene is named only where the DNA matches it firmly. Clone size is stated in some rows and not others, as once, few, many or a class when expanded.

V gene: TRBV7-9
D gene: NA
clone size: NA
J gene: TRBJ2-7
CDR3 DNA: TGTGCCAGCAGCCCGGACAGCCACGAGCAGTACTTC
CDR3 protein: CASSPDSHEQYF

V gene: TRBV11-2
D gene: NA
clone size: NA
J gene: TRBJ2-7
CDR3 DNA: TGTGCCAGCAGCTTGCAGGGTAACTACGAGCAGTACTTC
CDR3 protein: CASSLQGNYEQYF

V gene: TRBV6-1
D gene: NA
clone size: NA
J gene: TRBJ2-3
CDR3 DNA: TGTGCCAGCAGTGACAACAGGGCCACTAGCACAGATACGCAGTATTTT
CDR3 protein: CASSDNRATSTDTQYF

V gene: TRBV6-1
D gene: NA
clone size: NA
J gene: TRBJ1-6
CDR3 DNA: TGTGCCAGCAGTGGGGGGCCGGGCTCCTATAATTCACCCCTCCACTTT
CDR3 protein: CASSGGPGSYNSPLHF

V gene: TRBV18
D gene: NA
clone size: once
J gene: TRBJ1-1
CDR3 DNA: TGTGCCAGCTCACCCCTCGAACTCTCGAACACTGAAGCTTTCTTT
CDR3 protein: CASSPLELSNTEAFF

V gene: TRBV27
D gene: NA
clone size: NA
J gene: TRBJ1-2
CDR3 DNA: TGTGCCAGCAACACCGCTGGGAGAGTTCACGGCTACACCTTC
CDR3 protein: CASNTAGRVHGYTF

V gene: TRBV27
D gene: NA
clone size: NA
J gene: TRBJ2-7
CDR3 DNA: TGTGCCAGCAGTTTGGTTACAGGGTACGAGCAGTACTTC
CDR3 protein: CASSLVTGYEQYF

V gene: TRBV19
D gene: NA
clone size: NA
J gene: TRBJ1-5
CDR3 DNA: TGTGCCAGTAGTCTACAGGAGCAGAGGGGCAATCAGCCCCAGCATTTT
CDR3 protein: CASSLQEQRGNQPQHF

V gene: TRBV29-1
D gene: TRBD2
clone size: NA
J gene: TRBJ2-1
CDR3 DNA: TGCAGCGTCAGACTAGCGGGAAGGGGCAATGAGCAGTTCTTC
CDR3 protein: CSVRLAGRGNEQFF

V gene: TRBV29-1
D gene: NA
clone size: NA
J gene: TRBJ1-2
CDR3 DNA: TGCAGCGTTGATTTGGTAGCTAACTATGGCTACACCTTC
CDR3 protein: CSVDLVANYGYTF

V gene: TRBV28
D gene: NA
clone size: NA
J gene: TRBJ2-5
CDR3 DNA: TGTGCCAGCAGCGTAGTCAGGGGTGGGGAGACCCAGTACTTC
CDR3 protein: CASSVVRGGETQYF

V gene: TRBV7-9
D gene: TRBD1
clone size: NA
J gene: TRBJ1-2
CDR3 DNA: TGTGCCAGCAGCTTAGAGATATGGGGACAGCCTAATGGCTACACCTTC
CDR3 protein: CASSLEIWGQPNGYTF

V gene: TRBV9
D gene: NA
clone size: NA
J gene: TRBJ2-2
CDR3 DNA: TGTGCCAGCAGCGATAGAAGCGGGCCAACCGGGGAGCTGTTTTTT
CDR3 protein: CASSDRSGPTGELFF

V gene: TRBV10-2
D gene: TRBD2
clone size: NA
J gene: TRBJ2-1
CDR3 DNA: TGCGCCAGCAGAGGCGGACTAGCGGGAGGATACAATGAGCAGTTCTTC
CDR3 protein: CASRGGLAGGYNEQFF

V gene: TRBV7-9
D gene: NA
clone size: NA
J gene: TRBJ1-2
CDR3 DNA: TGTGCCAGCAGCTTAAAGGGAATCAGGCTCTATGGCTACACCTTC
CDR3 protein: CASSLKGIRLYGYTF

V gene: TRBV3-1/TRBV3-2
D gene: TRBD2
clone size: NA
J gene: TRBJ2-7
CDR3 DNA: TGTGCCAGCAGCCCAACTAGCGGGGGTTACGAGCAGTACTTC
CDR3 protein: CASSPTSGGYEQYF

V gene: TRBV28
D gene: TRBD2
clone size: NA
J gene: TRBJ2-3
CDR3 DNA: TGTGCCAGCAGTTTTGGGAGGTCTAGCGGGAGGGCCGCAGATACGCAGTATTTT
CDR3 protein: CASSFGRSSGRAADTQYF

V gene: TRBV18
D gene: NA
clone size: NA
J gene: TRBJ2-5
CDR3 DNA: TGTGCCAGCTCACTACAGCGGGAGACCCAGTACTTC
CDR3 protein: CASSLQRETQYF

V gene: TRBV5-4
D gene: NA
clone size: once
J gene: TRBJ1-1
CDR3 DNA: TGTGCCAGCAGTCAGGGCTCAAACACTGAAGCTTTCTTT
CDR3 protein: CASSQGSNTEAFF

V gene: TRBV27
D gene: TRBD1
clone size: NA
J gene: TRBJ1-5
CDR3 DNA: TGTGCCAGCAGTCCTACGGGACAGAGGAATCAGCCCCAGCATTTT
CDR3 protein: CASSPTGQRNQPQHF

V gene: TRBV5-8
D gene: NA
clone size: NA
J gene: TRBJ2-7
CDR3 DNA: TGTGCCAGCAGGGGCATCTACGAGCAGTACTTC
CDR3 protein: CASRGIYEQYF

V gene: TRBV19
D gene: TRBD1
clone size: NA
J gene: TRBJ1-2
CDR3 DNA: TGTGCCAGCACCGACGTGGGACAGGGAAGTATTAGCGGCTACACCTTC
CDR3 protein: CASTDVGQGSISGYTF

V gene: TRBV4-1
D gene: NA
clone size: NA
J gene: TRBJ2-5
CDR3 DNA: TGCGCCAGCAGCCAAGATAGGGAGACCCAGTACTTC
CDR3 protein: CASSQDRETQYF

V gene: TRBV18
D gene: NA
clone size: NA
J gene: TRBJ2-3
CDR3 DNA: TGTGCCAGCTCACCATACACAGATACGCAGTATTTT
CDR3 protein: CASSPYTDTQYF

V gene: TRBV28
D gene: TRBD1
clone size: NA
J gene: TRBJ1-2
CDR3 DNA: TGTGCCAGCACTATACCCTCGGGACAGGGGTTCGGAGGCTACACCTTC
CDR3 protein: CASTIPSGQGFGGYTF

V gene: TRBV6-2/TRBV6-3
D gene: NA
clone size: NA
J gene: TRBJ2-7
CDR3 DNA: TGTGCCAGCAGTTACGGACCGAGCTCCTACGAGCAGTACTTC
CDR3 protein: CASSYGPSSYEQYF

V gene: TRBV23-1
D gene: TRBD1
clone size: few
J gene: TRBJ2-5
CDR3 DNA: TGCGCCAGCAGTAGTGACAGGGGGTGCCAAGAGACCCAGTACTTC
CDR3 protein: CASSSDRGCQETQYF

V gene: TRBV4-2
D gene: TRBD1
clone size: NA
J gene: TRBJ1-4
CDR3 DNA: TGTGCCAGCAGCCAGAACAGGGGGCTCAGTGAAAAACTGTTTTTT
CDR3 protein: CASSQNRGLSEKLFF

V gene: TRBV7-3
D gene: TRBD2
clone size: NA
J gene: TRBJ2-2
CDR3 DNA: TGTGCCAGCAGCTTTAGCGGGAGAAACATAGGGGAGCTGTTTTTT
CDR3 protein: CASSFSGRNIGELFF

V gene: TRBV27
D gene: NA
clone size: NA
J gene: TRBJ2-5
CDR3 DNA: TGTGCCAGCAGTCCAATCAGCTTTCAAGAGACCCAGTACTTC
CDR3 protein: CASSPISFQETQYF

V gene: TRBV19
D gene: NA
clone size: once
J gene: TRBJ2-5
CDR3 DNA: TGTGCCACCCGAGGGGGGGGCGGGGAGACCCAGTACTTC
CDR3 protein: CATRGGGGETQYF

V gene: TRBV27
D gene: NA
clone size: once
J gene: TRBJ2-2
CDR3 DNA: TGTGCCAGCAGCGAAACAGGGAACACCGGGGAGCTGTTTTTT
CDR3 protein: CASSETGNTGELFF

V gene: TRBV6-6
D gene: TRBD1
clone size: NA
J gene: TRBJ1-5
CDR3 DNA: TGTGCCAGCAGTTACATCTCGACAGGGTTGGGTCAGCCCCAGCATTTT
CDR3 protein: CASSYISTGLGQPQHF

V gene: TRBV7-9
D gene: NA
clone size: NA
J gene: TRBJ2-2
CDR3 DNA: TGTGCCAGCAGCTTAGATGGTTCAAGCGGGGAGCTGTTTTTT
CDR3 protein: CASSLDGSSGELFF

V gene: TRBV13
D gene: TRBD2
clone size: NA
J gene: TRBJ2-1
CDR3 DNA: TGTGCCAGCAGCGGGATAGCGGGGAAGCAGTTCTTC
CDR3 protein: CASSGIAGKQFF

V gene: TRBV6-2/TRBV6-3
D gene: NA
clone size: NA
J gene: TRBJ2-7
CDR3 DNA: TGTGCCAGCAGTTATGGGTATTGGGTAACCGGGACGGACTACGAGCAGTACTTC
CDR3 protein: CASSYGYWVTGTDYEQYF

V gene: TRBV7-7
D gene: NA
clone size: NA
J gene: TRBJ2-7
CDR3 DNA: TGTGCTAGCAGCCTCTCACCGGGAGCCTCCTACGAGCAGTACTTC
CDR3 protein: CASSLSPGASYEQYF

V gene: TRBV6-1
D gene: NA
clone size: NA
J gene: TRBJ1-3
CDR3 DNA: TGTGCCAGCAGTGAAGCGCGAGGGGCCAGCTCTGGAAACACCATATATTTT
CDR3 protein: CASSEARGASSGNTIYF

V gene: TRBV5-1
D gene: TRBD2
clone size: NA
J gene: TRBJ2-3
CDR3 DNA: TGCGCCAGCAGCTTGGAAGCGGGATTCACAGATACGCAGTATTTT
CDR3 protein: CASSLEAGFTDTQYF

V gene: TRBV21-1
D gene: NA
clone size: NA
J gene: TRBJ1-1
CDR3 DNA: TGTGCCAGCAGCAAAACCCGGGAATCCATGAACACTGAAGCTTTCTTT
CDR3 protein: CASSKTRESMNTEAFF

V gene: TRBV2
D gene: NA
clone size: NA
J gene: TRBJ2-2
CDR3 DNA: TGTGCCAGGAGACGGAGGGGCGGGGAGCTGTTTTTT
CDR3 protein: CARRRRGGELFF